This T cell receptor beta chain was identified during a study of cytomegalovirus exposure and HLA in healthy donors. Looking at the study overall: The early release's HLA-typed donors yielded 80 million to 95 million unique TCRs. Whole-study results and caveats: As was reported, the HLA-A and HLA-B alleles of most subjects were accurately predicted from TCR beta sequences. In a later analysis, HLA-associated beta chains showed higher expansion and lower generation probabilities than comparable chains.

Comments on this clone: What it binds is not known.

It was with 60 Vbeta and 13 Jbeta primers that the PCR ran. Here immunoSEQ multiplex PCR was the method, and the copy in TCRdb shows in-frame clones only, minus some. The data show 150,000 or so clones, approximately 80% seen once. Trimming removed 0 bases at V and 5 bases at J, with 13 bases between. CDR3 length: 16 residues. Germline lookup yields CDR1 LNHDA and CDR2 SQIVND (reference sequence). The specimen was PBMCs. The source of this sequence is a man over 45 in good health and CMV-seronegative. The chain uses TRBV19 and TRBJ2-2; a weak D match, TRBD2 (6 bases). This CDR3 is CASSIEPGVNTGELFF. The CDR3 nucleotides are TGTGCCAGTAGTATAGAGCCGGGGGTCAATACCGGGGAGCTGTTTTTT.